This TCR beta chain was observed in a study of cytomegalovirus exposure and HLA in healthy donors. Study information: Prior work identified 120 million or so unique TCR beta sequences in roughly 180 million T cells.

With 60 Vbeta and 13 Jbeta primers, the PCR was carried out. Here immunoSEQ multiplex PCR was the method, and the copy in TCRdb shows in-frame clones only, minus some. Of around 180,000 clones detected, approximately 84% appear once; the ten largest clones hold 4% to 6%. The CDR3 consists of 13 residues. The V gene's germline CDR1 is LNHDA and CDR2 SQIVND (reference sequence). V shed 2 bases and J shed 6 bases, with 10 bases lying between them. The sequence was obtained from a man younger than 35 in good health and CMV-seronegative. The material sequenced was PBMCs. This chain connects TRBV19 to TRBJ1-2, with a weak D call TRBD1 (5 bases). The CDR3 loop reads CASSIWGRDGYTF. The DNA of the CDR3 is TGTGCCAGTAGTATATGGGGCAGGGATGGCTACACCTTC.